This T cell receptor beta chain was identified during a study of response to subunit inactivated influenza vaccine. This CDR3 spans 14 amino acids. The trim removed 6 bases at V and 3 bases at J, leaving 3 bases unmatched. Germline loops: CDR1 MDHEN, CDR2 SYDVKM. Via MiXCR, TCRdb re-called the RT-PCR reads, giving one row per CDR3 protein. The sample contains over 800,000 distinct CDR3 sequences, approximately 21% of which appear only once. The origin of this receptor is a man aged 45-65 years who received an inactivated influenza vaccine. The sequencing used PBMCs from blood, collected less than 6 days after vaccination. The chain employs TRBV28 and TRBJ2-1, with 9 nucleotides matching TRBD1. Here the CDR3 reads CASRATGGYNEQFF. The CDR3 nucleotides read TGTGCCAGCAGGGCGACAGGGGGCTACAATGAGCAGTTCTTC.